This TCR beta chain is drawn from a study of molecular identifiers for immune sequencing clone quantification. The CDR3 has 16 residues. Trimming at V came to 4 bases and at J to 1 base, leaving 7 bases not matched to a gene. The germline CDR1 and CDR2 sequences are SGHRS and YFSETQ. This clonotype was seen ten or more times. In TCRdb, the PCR reads were re-called with MiXCR into one record per CDR3 protein. The table lists 300,000 to 400,000 distinct CDR3 sequences, roughly a quarter of them singletons. The receptor's source is a human donor in good health. Some libraries in this study had Jurkat cell RNA spiked in. The chain joins TRBV5-1 to TRBJ2-5; TRBD2 matches 10 bases. Specimen: naive CD8+ T cells from blood, with Jurkat cell RNA spiked in. Noted subset: FACS-sorted CD8+CD4-CCR7+CD45RA+ naive T cells. The CDR3 region is CASSRESSGGQETQYF. Here the CDR3 DNA reads TGCGCCAGCAGCCGGGAGTCTAGCGGGGGCCAAGAGACCCAGTACTTC.